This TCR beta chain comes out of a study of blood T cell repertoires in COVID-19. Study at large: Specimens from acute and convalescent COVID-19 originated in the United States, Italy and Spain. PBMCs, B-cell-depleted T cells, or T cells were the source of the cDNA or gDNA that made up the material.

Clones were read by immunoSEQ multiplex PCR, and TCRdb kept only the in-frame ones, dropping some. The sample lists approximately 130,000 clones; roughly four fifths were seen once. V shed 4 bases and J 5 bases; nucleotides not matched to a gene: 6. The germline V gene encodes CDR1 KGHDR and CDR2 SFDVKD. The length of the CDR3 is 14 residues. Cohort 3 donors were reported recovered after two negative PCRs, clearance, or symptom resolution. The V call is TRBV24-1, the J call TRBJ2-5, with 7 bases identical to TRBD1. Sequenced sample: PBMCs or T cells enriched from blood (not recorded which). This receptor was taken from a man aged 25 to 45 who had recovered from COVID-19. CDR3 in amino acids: CATSDSRGQETQYF. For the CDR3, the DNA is TGTGCCACCAGTGACTCAAGGGGGCAGGAGACCCAGTACTTC.